Presented here are 27 T cell receptor beta chains from one specimen sequenced in a study of molecular identifiers for immune sequencing clone quantification. Each CDR3 protein gets one entry after TCRdb re-called the PCR reads with MiXCR. The table includes 600,000 to 650,000 distinct CDR3 sequences, about 20% detected once. Specimen: naive CD8+ T cells from blood, with Jurkat cell RNA spiked in. Subset indicated: FACS-sorted CD8+CD4-CCR7+CD45RA+ naive T cells. These receptors came from a human donor in good health. Some libraries in this study had Jurkat cell RNA spiked in.

Comments on this clonotype: One base away lies a much larger clone, so this may be a sequencing read error. This chain uses TRBV12-3 or TRBV12-4 with TRBJ1-4; TRBD1 is a possible D gene (5 bases). The CDR3 is made up of 16 amino acids. Trimming stripped 4 bases from V and 8 bases from J, with 20 bases between. Here the CDR3 reads CASSSSPRGVGEKLFF. As DNA, the CDR3 is TGTGCCAGCAGTTCATCCCCCCGGGGGGTAGGGGAAAAACTGTTTTTT.

Note on this clonotype: A much larger clone is a single base away; this may be a read error. The chain carries TRBV5-5 and TRBJ1-4, with a weak D call TRBD1 (6 bases). The CDR3 runs 18 residues. Looked up from germline, CDR1 is SGHKS and CDR2 is YYEKEE (reference sequence). With 3 bases removed from V and 0 bases from J, the gap between germline ends came to 18 bases. The CDR3 nucleotides read TGTGCCAGCAGCTCCCCCACTGATAGGGGGACAACTAATGAAAAACTGTTTTTT. Protein: CASSSPTDRGTTNEKLFF.

This clonotype was seen repeatedly, ten times or more. The V and J genes are TRBV27 and TRBJ2-1; no firm D call. Trimming left V 5 bases short and J 6 bases short, with 14 bases between. From germline, CDR1 is MNHEY and CDR2 SMNVEV (reference sequence). The CDR3 totals 14 residues. This chain's CDR3 is CASSPSDLSNEQFF. As DNA, the CDR3 is TGTGCCAGCAGTCCCTCAGATTTGTCCAATGAGCAGTTCTTC.

In this sample, this clonotype turned up a few times. Sequence at one end of the junction differs from germline and may be a read error. This sequence joins TRBV12-3 or TRBV12-4 and TRBJ2-5; 9 positions agree with TRBD1. This CDR3 spans 11 amino acids. The CDR3 coding sequence is TGTGCCAGCAGTCATACAGGGGGCCCGCACTTC. Translating gives CASSHTGGPHF.

In this sample, this clonotype turned up many times. The CDR3 DNA reads TGCAGTGCTGCAGCCGGGATCAGGGGCTACGAGCAGTACTTC. Its protein product is CSAAAGIRGYEQYF. The chain recombines TRBV20-1 with TRBJ2-7; a possible D gene is TRBD1 (6 bases). This CDR3 has 14 residues. The V end was cut by 5 bases, the J end by 3 bases, with 17 bases between. Per the germline V gene, CDR1 is DFQATT and CDR2 is SNEGSKA (reference sequence).

J is TRBJ2-5 and V is TRBV5-1; TRBD2 matches 7 bases. Germline V gives CDR1 SGHRS, CDR2 YFSETQ. V shed 7 bases, J shed 9 bases, and the junction held 24 bases outside the gene matches. The CDR3 has 17 residues. DNA of the CDR3: TGCGCCAGCGGCTCCCCTCTAGCGGAGGGTACCGGGGAGCCCCAGTACTTC. Translating it yields CASGSPLAEGTGEPQYF.

This clonotype was seen repeatedly, ten times or more. The J gene is TRBJ2-5, the V gene TRBV13, with a tentative D call TRBD2 (6 bases). Looked up from germline, CDR1 is PRHDT and CDR2 is FYEKMQ (reference sequence). Trimming shortened V by 2 bases and J by 0 bases, and 13 bases separated the two germline ends. This CDR3 comprises 16 residues. The CDR3 sequence is CASSLSGRTNQETQYF. CDR3 in DNA: TGTGCCAGCAGCTTATCAGGGAGGACGAACCAAGAGACCCAGTACTTC.

This clonotype was seen ten or more times. This chain links TRBV5-6 with TRBJ1-4; weak D call: TRBD1 (5 bases). The CDR3 loop spans 14 amino acids. Trimming pared 3 bases from V and 8 bases from J, leaving 14 bases between. Per the germline V gene, CDR1 is SGHDT and CDR2 is YYEEEE. CDR3 DNA: TGTGCCAGCAGCTGGGGGACTCCCGGGGAAAAACTGTTTTTT. As protein: CASSWGTPGEKLFF.

This clonotype was found many times. The rearrangement joins TRBV4-1 to TRBJ1-4; the D is unclear. The CDR3 has 15 amino acids. With 1 base removed from V and 0 bases from J, the gap between germline ends came to 6 bases. Germline CDR1 MGHRA, CDR2 YSYEKL. The CDR3 coding sequence is TGCGCCAGCAGCCAAGCGGGCGCAACTAATGAAAAACTGTTTTTT. Amino acids: CASSQAGATNEKLFF.

This clonotype was recorded at least ten times. The chain has TRBV30 and TRBJ2-7; the D gene is possibly TRBD1 (5 bases). The CDR3 extends over 13 amino acids. CDR1 GTSNPN and CDR2 SVGIG come from the germline V gene (reference sequence). Trimming cost V 0 bases and J 1 base, with 7 bases left between them. The CDR3 is CAWSVDSSYEQYF. The CDR3 DNA follows: TGTGCCTGGAGTGTTGACAGTTCCTACGAGCAGTACTTC.

Concerning this clonotype: This could be a read error, since a much larger clone is one nucleotide away. This rearrangement joins TRBV30 to TRBJ2-7; 7 nucleotides align to TRBD1. This CDR3 comprises 15 residues. Losses at the gene ends were 2 bases for V and 2 bases for J; bases not matched to a gene: 9. Looked up from germline, CDR1 is GTSNPN and CDR2 is SVGIG (reference sequence). CDR3 sequence reads: CAWSPTGEFPYEQYF. The CDR3 nucleotides are TGTGCCTGGAGTCCAACAGGGGAATTCCCCTACGAGCAGTACTTC.

This clonotype was detected ten times or more. This chain links TRBV27 with TRBJ2-7; D call uncertain. This CDR3 spans 14 amino acids. The germline gives CDR1 MNHEY, CDR2 SMNVEV (reference sequence). Between the trimmed V and J ends, which lost 3 bases and 4 bases, there was a span of 13 bases. The CDR3 DNA reads as TGTGCCAGCAGTTTGCAAGGTACTCTGTACGAGCAGTACTTC. The encoded protein is CASSLQGTLYEQYF.

This clonotype has a count of ten or more. This sequence joins TRBV27 and TRBJ2-7; D is unclear. This CDR3 comprises 13 residues. The V end was cut by 3 bases, the J end by 3 bases, with 9 bases between. CDR1 is MNHEY, CDR2 SMNVEV, per germline (reference sequence). CDR3 amino acids: CASSFGPNYEQYF. The CDR3 DNA reads TGTGCCAGCAGTTTCGGGCCGAACTACGAGCAGTACTTC.

This clonotype came up a few times. J is TRBJ2-2 and V is TRBV9, with TRBD2 matching over 15 bases. Germline CDR1 reads SGDLS; CDR2 reads YYNGEE. There are 18 residues in the CDR3. J was trimmed by 2 bases and V by 4 bases; bases with no gene match: 6. For the CDR3, the DNA is TGTGCCAGCAGCTCGGGACTAGCGGGGGGCCCTAACACCGGGGAGCTGTTTTTT. Translation: CASSSGLAGGPNTGELFF.

The chain carries TRBV18 and TRBJ1-5; 7 bases are shared with TRBD1. This CDR3 spans 14 amino acids. Germline assignment: CDR1 KGHSH and CDR2 LQKENI. Trimming at V came to 3 bases and at J to 5 bases, leaving 4 bases not matched to a gene. The CDR3 region has the DNA TGTGCCAGCTCACCCTCAGGGACAGATCAGCCCCAGCATTTT. Its protein product is CASSPSGTDQPQHF.

The chain uses TRBV12-3 or TRBV12-4 and TRBJ1-4; D unclear. Trimming shortened V by 4 bases and J by 5 bases, and 14 bases separated the two germline ends. This CDR3 region has 15 residues. This chain's CDR3 is CASSSGWNTNEKLFF. The CDR3 DNA reads as TGTGCCAGCAGTTCAGGTTGGAATACGAATGAAAAACTGTTTTTT.

This clonotype was counted between two and nine times. This chain connects TRBV4-1 to TRBJ2-1, with TRBD2 identical over 14 bases. Losses at the gene ends were 2 bases for V and 2 bases for J; bases not matched to a gene: 2. Germline V CDR1 and CDR2: MGHRA, YSYEKL. The CDR3 has 17 amino acids. For the CDR3, the DNA is TGCGCCAGCAGCCAATTGACTAGCGGGGGGGCCTACAATGAGCAGTTCTTC. It specifies CASSQLTSGGAYNEQFF.

The chain has TRBV5-1 and TRBJ1-1; weak D call: TRBD1 (5 bases). V was trimmed by 0 bases and J by 4 bases, leaving 16 bases between them. The CDR3 contains 16 residues. CDR1 is SGHRS and CDR2 is YFSETQ in the germline V gene. CDR3 coding DNA: TGCGCCAGCAGCTTGGTAAGCGGGGGTATCGGCACTGAAGCTTTCTTT. It yields the protein CASSLVSGGIGTEAFF.

Many counts were recorded for this clonotype. The chain couples TRBV5-1 to TRBJ2-7; 9 nucleotides match TRBD2. The J segment lost 1 base and the V segment lost 4 bases, leaving 12 bases of the junction unmatched. This CDR3 has 17 amino acids. The germline V gene has CDR1 SGHRS and CDR2 YFSETQ. CDR3 in amino acids: CASSPWPERGASYEQYF. In DNA form, the CDR3 reads TGCGCCAGCAGCCCCTGGCCAGAGCGGGGGGCTTCCTACGAGCAGTACTTC.

As concerns this clonotype: The junction differs from germline at one of its ends, possibly a read error. The V and J genes are TRBV19 and TRBJ2-3; D assignment may be TRBD1 or TRBD2 (5 bases each). CDR3 size: 12 residues. The V gene's germline CDR1 is LNHDA and CDR2 SQIVND (reference sequence). CDR3 nucleotides: TGTGCCAGTAGTACGGGACCAGATGCGCAGTATTTT. Protein product: CASSTGPDAQYF.

This clonotype was seen many times. The gene calls are TRBV14 and TRBJ2-3; 10 nucleotides match TRBD2. The CDR3 is made up of 15 amino acids. The ends lost 4 bases at V and 6 bases at J; junction bases unmatched: 7. The V gene's germline CDR1 is SGHDN and CDR2 FVKESK. CDR3 sequence reads: CASSPSGSHFDTQYF. The CDR3 nucleotides are TGTGCCAGCAGCCCTAGCGGGAGTCACTTTGATACGCAGTATTTT.

V usage is TRBV30 and J usage is TRBJ2-5, with 8 positions matching TRBD2. V lost 0 bases, J lost 7 bases, and 10 bases stayed unmatched. Per the germline V gene, CDR1 is GTSNPN and CDR2 is SVGIG (reference sequence). This CDR3 has 15 amino acids. CDR3 sequence reads: CAWSVGSGGPVTQYF. The DNA for the CDR3 is TGTGCCTGGAGTGTAGGTTCGGGAGGGCCGGTGACCCAGTACTTC. Based on the CDR3 plus reference TRBV30 and TRBJ2-5, the full variable domain is SQTIHQWPATLVQPVGSPLSLECTVEGTSNPNLYWYRQAAGRGLQLLFYSVGIGQISSEVPQNLSASRPQDRQFILSSKKLLLSDSGFYLCAWSVGSGGPVTQYFGPGTRLLVL.

The chain has TRBV4-3 and TRBJ2-1; tentatively, D is TRBD2 (5 bases). V lost 4 bases, J lost 7 bases, and 14 bases lay in between. The CDR3 loop spans 14 amino acids. Germline CDR1 reads LGHNA; CDR2 reads YSLEER. This chain's CDR3 is CASSRLGLYNEQFF. CDR3 nucleotides: TGCGCCAGCAGCCGATTAGGACTGTATAATGAGCAGTTCTTC.

Remarks on this clonotype: This may come from a read error, since a much larger clone is one base off. This sequence joins TRBV30 and TRBJ2-5; D is possibly TRBD1 (6 bases). Germline loops: CDR1 GTSNPN, CDR2 SVGIG (reference sequence). This CDR3 contains 14 residues. DNA for the CDR3: TGTGCCCGGAGTCACTATACAGGGCCAGAGACCCAGTACTTC. As protein: CARSHYTGPETQYF.

This clonotype was recorded a few times. This chain uses TRBV19 with TRBJ2-6; D call uncertain. The CDR3 is 15 residues long. Germline lookup yields CDR1 LNHDA and CDR2 SQIVND (reference sequence). V lost 1 base, J lost 1 base, and 5 bases lay in between. DNA of the CDR3: TGTGCCAGTAGTATAGCAGGATCTGGGGCCAACGTCCTGACTTTC. It yields the protein CASSIAGSGANVLTF.

This clonotype was recorded many times. An end of the junction differs from the germline gene, which may be a read error. The CDR3 here is CASSQDGVRIF. As DNA, the CDR3 is TGTGCCAGCAGCCAAGACGGGGTTCGAATCTTT. J is TRBJ1-1 and V is TRBV3-1; D call uncertain. Germline-derived CDR1 and CDR2 are LGHDT and YNNKEL (reference sequence). The CDR3 consists of 11 residues.

Ten or more counts support this clonotype. The V gene is TRBV4-3, the J gene TRBJ2-7, with D hard to call. The V end lost 1 base, the J end lost 2 bases, and 9 bases lay between the germline ends. The CDR3 extends over 14 amino acids. From germline, CDR1 is LGHNA and CDR2 YSLEER. CDR3 residues: CASSQALGTYEQYF. DNA for the CDR3: TGCGCCAGCAGCCAAGCGTTGGGAACCTACGAGCAGTACTTC.